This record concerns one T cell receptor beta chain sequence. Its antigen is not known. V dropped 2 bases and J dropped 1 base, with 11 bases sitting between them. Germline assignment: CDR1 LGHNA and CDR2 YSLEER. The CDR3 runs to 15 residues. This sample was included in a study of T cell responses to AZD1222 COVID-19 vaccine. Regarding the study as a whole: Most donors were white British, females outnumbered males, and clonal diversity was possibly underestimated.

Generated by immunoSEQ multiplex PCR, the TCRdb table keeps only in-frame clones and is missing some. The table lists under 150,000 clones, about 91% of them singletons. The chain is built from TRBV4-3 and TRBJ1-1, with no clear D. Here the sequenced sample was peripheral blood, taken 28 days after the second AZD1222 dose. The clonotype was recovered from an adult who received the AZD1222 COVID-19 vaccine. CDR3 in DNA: TGCGCCAGCAGCCAAATATTGACCGCGAACACTGAAGCTTTCTTT. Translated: CASSQILTANTEAFF.